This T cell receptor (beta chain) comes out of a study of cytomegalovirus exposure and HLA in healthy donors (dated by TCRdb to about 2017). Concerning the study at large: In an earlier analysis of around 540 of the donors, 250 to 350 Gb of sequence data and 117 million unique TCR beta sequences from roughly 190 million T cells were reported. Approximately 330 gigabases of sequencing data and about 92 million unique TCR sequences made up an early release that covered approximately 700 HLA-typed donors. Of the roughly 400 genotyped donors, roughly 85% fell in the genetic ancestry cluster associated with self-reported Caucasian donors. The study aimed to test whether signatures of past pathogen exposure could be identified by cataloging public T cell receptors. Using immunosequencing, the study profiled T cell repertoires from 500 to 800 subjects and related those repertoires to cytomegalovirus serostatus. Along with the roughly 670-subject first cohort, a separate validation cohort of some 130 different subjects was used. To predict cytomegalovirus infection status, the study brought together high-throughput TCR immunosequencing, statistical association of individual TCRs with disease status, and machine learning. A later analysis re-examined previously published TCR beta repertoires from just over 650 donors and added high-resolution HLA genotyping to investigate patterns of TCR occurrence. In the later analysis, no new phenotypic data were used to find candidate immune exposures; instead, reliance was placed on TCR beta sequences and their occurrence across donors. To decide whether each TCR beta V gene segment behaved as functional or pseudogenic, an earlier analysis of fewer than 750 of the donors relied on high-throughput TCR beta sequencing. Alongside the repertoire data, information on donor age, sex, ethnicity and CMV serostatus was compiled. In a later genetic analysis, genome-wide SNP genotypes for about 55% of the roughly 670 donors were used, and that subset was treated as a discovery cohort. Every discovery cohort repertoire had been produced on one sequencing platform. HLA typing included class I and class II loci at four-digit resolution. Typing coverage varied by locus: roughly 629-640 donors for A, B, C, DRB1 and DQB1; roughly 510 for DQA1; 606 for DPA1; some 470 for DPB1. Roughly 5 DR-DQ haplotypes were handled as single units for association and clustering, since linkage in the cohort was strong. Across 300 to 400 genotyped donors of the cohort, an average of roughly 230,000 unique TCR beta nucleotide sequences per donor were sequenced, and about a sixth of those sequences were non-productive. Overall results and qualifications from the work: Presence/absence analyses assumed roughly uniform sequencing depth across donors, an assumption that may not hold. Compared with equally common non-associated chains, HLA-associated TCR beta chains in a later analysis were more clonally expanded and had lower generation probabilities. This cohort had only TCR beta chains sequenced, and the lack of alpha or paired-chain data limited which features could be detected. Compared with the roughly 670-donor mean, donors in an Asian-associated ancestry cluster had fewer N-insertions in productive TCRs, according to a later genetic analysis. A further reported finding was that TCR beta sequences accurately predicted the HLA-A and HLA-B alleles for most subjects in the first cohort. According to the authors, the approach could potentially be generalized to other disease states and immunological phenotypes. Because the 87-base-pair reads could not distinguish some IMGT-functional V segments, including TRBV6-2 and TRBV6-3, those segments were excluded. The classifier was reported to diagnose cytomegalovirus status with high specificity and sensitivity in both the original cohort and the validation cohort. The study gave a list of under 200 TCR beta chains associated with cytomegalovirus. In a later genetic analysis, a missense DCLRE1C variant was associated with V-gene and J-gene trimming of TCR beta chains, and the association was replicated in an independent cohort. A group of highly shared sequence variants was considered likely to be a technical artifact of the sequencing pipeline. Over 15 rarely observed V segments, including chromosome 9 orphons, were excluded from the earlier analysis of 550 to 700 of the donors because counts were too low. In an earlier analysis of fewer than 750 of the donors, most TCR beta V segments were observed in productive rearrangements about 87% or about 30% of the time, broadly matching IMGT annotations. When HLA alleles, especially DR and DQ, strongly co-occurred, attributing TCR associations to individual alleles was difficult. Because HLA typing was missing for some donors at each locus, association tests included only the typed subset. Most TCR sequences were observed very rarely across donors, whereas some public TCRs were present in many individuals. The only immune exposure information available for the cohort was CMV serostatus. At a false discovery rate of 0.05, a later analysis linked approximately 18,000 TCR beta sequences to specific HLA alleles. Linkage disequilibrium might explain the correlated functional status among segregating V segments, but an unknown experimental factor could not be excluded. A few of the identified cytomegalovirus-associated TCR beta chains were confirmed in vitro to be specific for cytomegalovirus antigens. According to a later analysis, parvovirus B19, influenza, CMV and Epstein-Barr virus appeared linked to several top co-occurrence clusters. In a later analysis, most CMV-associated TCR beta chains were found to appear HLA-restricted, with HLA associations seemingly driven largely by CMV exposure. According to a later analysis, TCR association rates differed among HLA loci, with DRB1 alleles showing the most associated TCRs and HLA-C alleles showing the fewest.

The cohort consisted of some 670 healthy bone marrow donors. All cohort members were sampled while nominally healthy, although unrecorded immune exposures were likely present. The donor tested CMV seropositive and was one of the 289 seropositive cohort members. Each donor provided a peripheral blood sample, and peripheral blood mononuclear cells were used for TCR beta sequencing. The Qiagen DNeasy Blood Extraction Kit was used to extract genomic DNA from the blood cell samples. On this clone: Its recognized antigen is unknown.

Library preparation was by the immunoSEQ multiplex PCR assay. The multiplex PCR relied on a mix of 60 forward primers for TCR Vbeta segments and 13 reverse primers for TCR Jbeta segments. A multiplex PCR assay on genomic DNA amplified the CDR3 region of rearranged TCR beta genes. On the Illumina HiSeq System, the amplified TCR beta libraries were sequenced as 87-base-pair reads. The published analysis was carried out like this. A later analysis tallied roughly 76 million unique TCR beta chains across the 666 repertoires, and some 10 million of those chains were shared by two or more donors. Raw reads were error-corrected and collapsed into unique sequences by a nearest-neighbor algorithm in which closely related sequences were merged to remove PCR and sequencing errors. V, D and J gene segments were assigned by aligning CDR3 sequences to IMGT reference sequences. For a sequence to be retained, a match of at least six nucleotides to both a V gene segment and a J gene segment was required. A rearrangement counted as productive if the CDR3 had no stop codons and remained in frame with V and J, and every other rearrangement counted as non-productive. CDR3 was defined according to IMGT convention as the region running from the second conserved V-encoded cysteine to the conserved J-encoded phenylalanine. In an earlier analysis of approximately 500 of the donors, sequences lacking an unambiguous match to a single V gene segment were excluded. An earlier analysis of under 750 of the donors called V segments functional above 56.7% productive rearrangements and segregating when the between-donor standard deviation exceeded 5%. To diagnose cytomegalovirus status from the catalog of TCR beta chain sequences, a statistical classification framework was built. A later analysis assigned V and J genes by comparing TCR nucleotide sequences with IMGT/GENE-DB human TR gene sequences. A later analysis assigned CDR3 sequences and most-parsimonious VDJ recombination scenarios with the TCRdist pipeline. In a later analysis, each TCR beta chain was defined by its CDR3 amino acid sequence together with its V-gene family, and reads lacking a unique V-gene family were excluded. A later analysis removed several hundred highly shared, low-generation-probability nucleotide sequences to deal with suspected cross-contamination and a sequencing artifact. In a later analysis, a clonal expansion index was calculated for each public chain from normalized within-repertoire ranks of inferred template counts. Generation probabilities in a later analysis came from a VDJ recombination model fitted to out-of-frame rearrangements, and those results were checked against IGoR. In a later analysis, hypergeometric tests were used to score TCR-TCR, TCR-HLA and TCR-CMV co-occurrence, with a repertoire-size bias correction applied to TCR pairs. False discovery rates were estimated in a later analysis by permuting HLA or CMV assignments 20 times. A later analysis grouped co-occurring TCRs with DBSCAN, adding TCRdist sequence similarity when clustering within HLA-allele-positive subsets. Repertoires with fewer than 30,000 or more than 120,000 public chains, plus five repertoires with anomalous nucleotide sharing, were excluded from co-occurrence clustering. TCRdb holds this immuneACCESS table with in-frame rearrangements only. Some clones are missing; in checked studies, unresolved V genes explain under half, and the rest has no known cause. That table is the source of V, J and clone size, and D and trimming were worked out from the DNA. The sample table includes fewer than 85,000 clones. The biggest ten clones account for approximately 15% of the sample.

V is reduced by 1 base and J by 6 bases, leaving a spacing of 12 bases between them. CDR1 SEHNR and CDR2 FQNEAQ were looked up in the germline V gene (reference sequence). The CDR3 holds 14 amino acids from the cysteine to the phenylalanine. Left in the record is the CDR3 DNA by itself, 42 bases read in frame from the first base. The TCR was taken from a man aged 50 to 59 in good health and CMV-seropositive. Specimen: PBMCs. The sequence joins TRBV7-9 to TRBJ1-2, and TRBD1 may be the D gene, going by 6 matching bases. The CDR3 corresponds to CASSLDRETHGYTF. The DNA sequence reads TGTGCCAGCAGCTTAGACAGGGAGACGCATGGCTACACCTTC.